This T cell receptor beta chain was recovered during a study of Ad26.COV2.S vaccination and SARS-CoV-2 variants. Study results and caveats: Vaccinees displayed broader spike-specific TCR repertoires than placebo recipients.

The CDR3 extends over 11 amino acids. Germline CDR1 SQVTM, CDR2 ANQGSEA. Trimming cost V 4 bases and J 3 bases; bases outside gene matches: 0. Sequenced by immunoSEQ multiplex PCR; TCRdb stores in-frame clones only, minus some. The sample has hundreds of thousands of clones, more than 70% seen once. With regard to this clone: Antigen specificity is unknown.

The treatment was: some 20 received Ad26.COV2.S at low or high dose, single or two shots; roughly five received placebo; per-sample allocation not given. All samples were drawn on day 63, counting from the first vaccine or placebo injection. The sequence derives from a person aged 18-65 years who received the Ad26.COV2.S COVID-19 vaccine or a placebo. The source was peripheral blood, collected in a trial of Ad26.COV2.S vaccine versus placebo. The rearrangement uses TRBV29-1 and TRBJ2-7, with 7 bases aligning to TRBD2. The DNA of the CDR3 is TGCAGCGTTGCGGGGGGCTACGAGCAGTACTTC. Translation: CSVAGGYEQYF.